This T cell receptor beta chain was captured in a study of control samples from healthy donors and cancer patients. Profiling relied on immunoSEQ multiplex PCR, and the TCRdb table lists in-frame clones only, not all of them. This sample has 150,000 to 180,000 clones; 90% to 95% occur once, and the top ten carry about 5%. The ends were cut back, 0 bases at V and 5 bases at J, with 9 bases in the middle. CDR1 and CDR2 (germline): SGDLS, YYNGEE. The CDR3 consists of 14 residues. The rearrangement uses TRBV9 and TRBJ1-5; D not resolved. The receptor comes from a man aged 35 to 55 in good health. Input material: blood. This chain's CDR3 is CASSVGREDQPQHF. CDR3 bases: TGTGCCAGCAGCGTAGGGAGGGAAGATCAGCCCCAGCATTTT.